These 5 T cell receptor beta chains were all obtained from the same sample, sequenced in a study of T cells expressing NK-cell markers. TCRdb reprocessed the 5' RACE reads, with one entry per CDR3 protein and no DNA. The table lists 150,000 to 180,000 distinct CDR3 sequences. The specimen sequenced was blood T cells: a sorted CD56 or NKG2C T cell subset, CD4+ or CD8+ T cells, or bulk PBMC T cells (not recorded which). These receptors were collected from a woman aged 45-65 years in good health.

The J gene is TRBJ2-1, the V gene TRBV2; TCRdb outputs TRBD2, but without DNA this stays unchecked. Germline lookup yields CDR1 SNHLY and CDR2 FYNNEI. The CDR3 has 16 residues. The CDR3 reads CASRVTSGSSYNEQFF.

The V gene is TRBV12-3 or TRBV12-4, the J gene TRBJ1-4; TCRdb returns TRBD1, unconfirmable since there is no DNA. The CDR3 runs 12 residues. The CDR3 is CASSRQGEKLFF.

The chain employs TRBV11-2 and TRBJ2-3; the TCRdb D gene call, TRBD2, has no DNA to confirm it. In germline, CDR1 is SGHAT, CDR2 FQNNGV. The CDR3 runs 16 residues. This CDR3 reads CASSPSPAGVLDTQYF.

V gene TRBV5-4 combines with J gene TRBJ2-3; lacking DNA, the TRBD2 call made by TCRdb goes unchecked. Germline assignment: CDR1 SGHNT and CDR2 YYREEE (reference sequence). The CDR3 sequence is 13 residues long. CDR3 in amino acids: CASSSSLADTQYF.

This chain joins TRBV5-1 and TRBJ2-1. The CDR3 extends over 13 amino acids. CDR1 and CDR2 from the germline V gene are SGHRS and YFSETQ. CDR3 protein: CASSLVRNNEQFF.